This entry lists 28 T cell receptor beta chains sequenced from one sample in a study of T cells after posttransplantation cyclophosphamide listed by TCRdb under 2016. The library was prepared using the immunoSEQ multiplex PCR assay. TCRdb re-hosts the immuneACCESS table, in-frame sequences only. Its copies lack some clones; in the studies checked, an unresolved V gene accounts for under half of them, and the cause for the rest is not known. The sample includes some 45,000 clones, with less than 95% observed a single time. Under 2.5% of the sample goes to the ten largest clones. Sample treatment or condition, as interpreted from the label and publication: high-dose cyclophosphamide on days +3 and +4 as single-agent GVHD prophylaxis. PTCy patients received busulfan and fludarabine conditioning, a related or unrelated marrow graft, and cyclophosphamide on days +3 and +4. Source: PBMCs, taken 55 to 70 days after allogeneic stem cell transplant with posttransplant cyclophosphamide. The receptors stem from a male patient between 60 and 69 years old who received an allogeneic stem cell transplant from a related donor and was CMV-positive. In patients who had a transplant, some T cells may come from the graft donor.

The count of this clone is one. This sample includes further DNA sequences coding for the same CDR3. The chain combines TRBV5-1 with TRBJ1-3; maybe TRBD1 (5 bases). The CDR3 runs to 14 residues. The V end was cut by 0 bases, the J end by 3 bases, with 7 bases between. Germline V CDR1 and CDR2: SGHRS, YFSETQ. DNA of the CDR3: TGCGCCAGCAGCTTGGGGACAAGTGGAAACACCATATATTTT. Protein: CASSLGTSGNTIYF.

The chain couples TRBV7-6 to TRBJ1-4; D not resolved. V lost 5 bases to trimming and J lost 0 bases, with 7 bases between them. CDR1 SGHVS and CDR2 FNYEAQ come from the germline V gene. The CDR3 loop spans 14 amino acids. The CDR3 protein is CASSPIPTNEKLFF. The CDR3, as DNA: TGTGCCAGCAGCCCCATTCCAACTAATGAAAAACTGTTTTTT.

The V gene is TRBV10-3, the J gene TRBJ1-1, with TRBD1 matching over 10 bases. Trimming cost V 4 bases and J 3 bases; bases outside gene matches: 2. Germline lookup yields CDR1 ENHRY and CDR2 SYGVKD. This CDR3 has 14 residues. The CDR3 sequence is CAISAGQGDTEAFF. CDR3 DNA sequence: TGTGCCATCAGTGCCGGACAGGGGGACACTGAAGCTTTCTTT.

V gene TRBV6-1 combines with J gene TRBJ2-2; possibly TRBD2 for D (6 bases). The length of the CDR3 is 15 residues. Germline V gene data show CDR1 as MNHNS and CDR2 as SASEGT. The V end was cut by 7 bases, the J end by 8 bases, with 20 bases between. CDR3 region: CASISYGGSRGELFF. The CDR3 region has the DNA TGTGCCAGCATTTCGTATGGAGGGAGCAGGGGGGAGCTGTTTTTT.

This chain connects TRBV6-1 to TRBJ2-7; D unclear. The CDR3 loop spans 11 amino acids. The V gene's germline CDR1 is MNHNS and CDR2 SASEGT. The V gene lost 6 bases and the J gene lost 6 bases, with 9 bases spanning the gap. CDR3 region: CASRLNSEQYF. The CDR3 region has the DNA TGTGCCAGCAGGCTAAACTCCGAGCAGTACTTC.

This clone was seen more than once but under ten times. The J gene is TRBJ1-5, the V gene TRBV27; TRBD1 aligns across 10 bases. This CDR3 comprises 15 residues. Germline V gene lookup returns CDR1 MNHEY and CDR2 SMNVEV (reference sequence). Trimming cost V 4 bases and J 9 bases; bases outside gene matches: 9. CDR3 bases: TGTGCCAGCAGTTGGACAGGGGGTCTGGGGGTGCCCCAGCATTTT. This sequence encodes CASSWTGGLGVPQHF.

The rearrangement links TRBV6-5 to TRBJ2-3; the D is unclear. The CDR3 is 12 residues long. The V and J ends lost 6 bases and 0 bases respectively, with 4 bases between them. Germline CDR1 and CDR2: MNHEY and SVGAGI. CDR3 nucleotide sequence: TGTGCCAGCAGGGGCAGCACAGATACGCAGTATTTT. This codes for CASRGSTDTQYF.

The chain employs TRBV11-2 and TRBJ2-1; the match to TRBD2 covers 11 bases. The CDR3 extends over 16 amino acids. The ends lost 1 base at V and 9 bases at J; junction bases unmatched: 8. In germline, CDR1 is SGHAT, CDR2 FQNNGV. CDR3 in amino acids: CASSLVVTSGVGEQFF. CDR3 nucleotides: TGTGCCAGCAGCTTAGTTGTGACTAGCGGGGTTGGTGAGCAGTTCTTC.

The genes are TRBV2 and TRBJ1-1; D call uncertain. Germline V CDR1 and CDR2: SNHLY, FYNNEI. The CDR3 extends over 11 amino acids. Trimming removed 8 bases at V and 7 bases at J, with 11 bases between. The chain's CDR3 is CASRGWGEAFF. CDR3 nucleotide sequence: TGTGCCAGCCGGGGTTGGGGTGAAGCTTTCTTT.

The count of this clone is one. CDR3 sequence reads: CAWSGVAPGYQYF. CDR3 sequence (DNA): TGTGCCTGGAGTGGAGTCGCCCCTGGTTATCAGTACTTC. The genes are TRBV30 and TRBJ2-5; no clear D. V dropped 1 base and J dropped 11 bases, with 17 bases sitting between them. CDR3 length: 13 amino acids. Germline values: CDR1 GTSNPN, CDR2 SVGIG (reference sequence).

The chain carries TRBV2 and TRBJ2-7, with 7 bases fitting TRBD1. V was pared by 4 bases and J by 5 bases, with 11 bases of the junction left unmatched. There are 15 residues in the CDR3. Germline values: CDR1 SNHLY, CDR2 FYNNEI. Here the CDR3 DNA reads TGTGCCAGCAGTGCCCGGACAGGCGTGGAACACGAGCAGTACTTC. Encoded protein: CASSARTGVEHEQYF.

This chain uses TRBV14 with TRBJ1-2; possibly TRBD1 for D (5 bases). V gave up 2 bases and J gave up 5 bases, with 15 bases separating them. Germline V gives CDR1 SGHDN, CDR2 FVKESK. CDR3 length equals 15 residues. The CDR3 bases are TGTGCCAGCAGCCAACTCACTTCGGGGGAATATGGCTACACCTTC. Encoded protein: CASSQLTSGEYGYTF.

This chain connects TRBV18 to TRBJ2-2; TRBD2 is a possible D gene (5 bases). The length of the CDR3 is 16 residues. The V and J ends lost 3 bases and 9 bases respectively, with 20 bases between them. Germline loops: CDR1 KGHSH, CDR2 LQKENI. The CDR3 DNA reads as TGTGCCAGCTCACCCCGCGGTGTGAGGGAGCACCGGGAGCTGTTTTTT. This translates into CASSPRGVREHRELFF. The whole variable domain, filled in from reference TRBV18 and TRBJ2-2, reads NAGVMQNPRHLVRRRGQEARLRCSPMKGHSHVYWYRQLPEEGLKFMVYLQKENIIDESGMPKERFSAEFPKEGPSILRIQQVVRGDSAAYFCASSPRGVREHRELFFGEGSRLTVL.

The rearrangement links TRBV23-1 to TRBJ2-1; TRBD2 matches 8 bases. TRBV23-1 qualifies as an ORF whose function is uncertain. V dropped 6 bases and J dropped 6; count of bases not matched to a gene: 7. There are 14 residues in the CDR3. CDR3 sequence: CASRSGGTCNEQFF. In nucleotides, the CDR3 is TGCGCCAGCAGGAGCGGGGGAACCTGCAATGAGCAGTTCTTC.

The V and J genes are TRBV2 and TRBJ1-2; the match to TRBD1 covers 8 bases. Germline CDR1 reads SNHLY; CDR2 reads FYNNEI. The CDR3 is 14 amino acids. J lost 5 bases, V lost 2 bases, and 4 bases had no gene match. DNA of the CDR3: TGTGCCAGCAGTGAATTAGGACAGGGATATGGCTACACCTTC. Translation gives CASSELGQGYGYTF. Filled out from reference TRBV2 and TRBJ1-2, the complete variable domain reads EPEVTQTPSHQVTQMGQEVILRCVPISNHLYFYWYRQILGQKVEFLVSFYNNEISEKSEIFDDQFSVERPDGSNFTLKIRSTKLEDSAMYFCASSELGQGYGYTFGSGTRLTVV.

The chain links TRBV5-1 to TRBJ1-5; TRBD1 matches 8 bases. The J segment lost 3 bases and the V segment lost 4 bases, leaving 12 bases of the junction unmatched. Germline CDR1 reads SGHRS; CDR2 reads YFSETQ. The CDR3 is made up of 17 amino acids. In DNA form, the CDR3 reads TGCGCCAGCAGCCCTATGCCCTTGGACAGGGCCAATCAGCCCCAGCATTTT. This sequence encodes CASSPMPLDRANQPQHF.

This sequence joins TRBV10-2 and TRBJ2-1; possible D gene TRBD1, 6 bases. The V and J ends lost 3 bases and 9 bases respectively, with 18 bases between them. The CDR3 loop spans 15 amino acids. Germline CDR1 is WSHSY and CDR2 is SAAADI. DNA of the CDR3: TGCGCCAGCAGTGAATCACAGGGATACGTAGGTGAGCAGTTCTTC. Its translation: CASSESQGYVGEQFF.

The rearrangement links TRBV5-1 to TRBJ1-1; TRBD1 matches 8 bases. Per germline, CDR1 SGHRS and CDR2 YFSETQ. V was clipped by 5 bases and J by 6 bases; unmatched bases: 15. CDR3 length: 16 residues. In DNA form, the CDR3 reads TGCGCCAGCAGTCCAGGGGGCGCCTTAGGATTTGCTGAAGCTTTCTTT. This translates into CASSPGGALGFAEAFF.

V usage is TRBV2 and J usage is TRBJ1-5; 7 nucleotides line up with TRBD1. The J segment lost 3 bases and the V segment lost 7 bases, leaving 6 bases of the junction unmatched. Germline-derived CDR1 and CDR2 are SNHLY and FYNNEI. This CDR3 has 14 residues. The CDR3 region has the DNA TGTGCCAGCATGAGGGGGCTGGACAATCAGCCCCAGCATTTT. This codes for CASMRGLDNQPQHF.

This clone was counted only a few times. The chain recombines TRBV25-1 with TRBJ1-2; TRBD1 is a possible D gene (6 bases). V lost 5 bases and J 2 bases, leaving 12 bases between the germline ends. Germline CDR1 MGHDK, CDR2 SYGVNS. This CDR3 is 14 amino acids long. The CDR3 sequence is CASSPLQGNYGYTF. In DNA form, the CDR3 reads TGTGCCAGCAGTCCTTTACAGGGAAACTATGGCTACACCTTC.

As DNA, the CDR3 is TGTGCCAGCAGTGAATTTGGCGGGTGGACTGAAGCTTTCTTT. Translation gives CASSEFGGWTEAFF. The chain employs TRBV25-1 and TRBJ1-1, with D uncertain. This CDR3 region has 14 residues. Germline V gives CDR1 MGHDK, CDR2 SYGVNS. V lost 1 base, J lost 5 bases, and 11 bases lay in between.

The chain joins TRBV6-5 to TRBJ2-4, with D uncertain. Germline CDR1 reads MNHEY; CDR2 reads SVGAGI. Trimming removed 2 bases from V and 0 bases from J, with 5 bases in between. This CDR3 is built from 14 residues. The CDR3 region is CASSYAEAKNIQYF. In DNA, the CDR3 is TGTGCCAGCAGTTACGCAGAAGCCAAAAACATTCAGTACTTC.

The CDR3 DNA sequence: TGTGCCAGCAGCCAAGACCAACGGGGATCGGGTGGCTACACCTTC. It codes for CASSQDQRGSGGYTF. This chain uses TRBV5-4 with TRBJ1-2; no reliable D call. The CDR3 totals 15 residues. CDR1 and CDR2 (germline): SGHNT, YYREEE (reference sequence). Trimming cost V 4 bases and J 7 bases, with 20 bases left between them.

The chain joins TRBV19 to TRBJ1-1; D remains ambiguous. The V gene lost 7 bases and the J gene lost 5 bases, with 17 bases spanning the gap. Germline-derived CDR1 and CDR2 are LNHDA and SQIVND (reference sequence). The CDR3 sequence is 14 residues long. CDR3 nucleotide sequence: TGTGCCAGTAACTTCGCCCGGGGAGGAACTGAAGCTTTCTTT. Protein: CASNFARGGTEAFF.

The CDR3 reads CASKMTGANYGYTF. CDR3 sequence (DNA): TGCGCCAGCAAAATGACAGGTGCCAACTATGGCTACACCTTC. V usage is TRBV5-1 and J usage is TRBJ1-2, with a possible D match to TRBD1 (6 bases). The V gene lost 6 bases and the J gene lost 2 bases, with 14 bases spanning the gap. Germline lookup yields CDR1 SGHRS and CDR2 YFSETQ. The CDR3 is made up of 14 amino acids.

The chain uses TRBV19 and TRBJ1-1; 7 nucleotides agree with TRBD1. The CDR3 sequence is 13 residues long. Germline trimming cut 4 bases from V and 5 bases from J; bases unmatched to any gene: 4. CDR1 is LNHDA, CDR2 SQIVND, per germline (reference sequence). For the CDR3, the DNA is TGTGCCAGTAGTAAGGGACAGTTTACTGAAGCTTTCTTT. Translation: CASSKGQFTEAFF. Based on the CDR3 plus reference TRBV19 and TRBJ1-1, the full variable domain is DGGITQSPKYLFRKEGQNVTLSCEQNLNHDAMYWYRQDPGQGLRLIYYSQIVNDFQKGDIAEGYSVSREKKESFPLTVTSAQKNPTAFYLCASSKGQFTEAFFGQGTRLTVV.

For this clone: The junction departs from the called germline gene at one end, perhaps through a read error. The V call is TRBV6-1, the J call TRBJ2-7; TRBD2 matches 7 bases. The germline gives CDR1 MNHNS, CDR2 SASEGT. The CDR3 is 13 amino acids. The DNA for the CDR3 is TGTGCCAGCGGTGAGCGGGGAGCGGGTGAGCAGTACTTC. Protein: CASGERGAGEQYF.

The chain uses TRBV27 and TRBJ2-2; 8 bases agree with TRBD1. V gave up 4 bases and J gave up 1 base; unmatched junction bases: 5. CDR3 length: 16 residues. Germline values: CDR1 MNHEY, CDR2 SMNVEV (reference sequence). This CDR3 is CASSSPGGLNTGELFF. In DNA, the CDR3 is TGTGCCAGCAGTTCCCCAGGGGGCCTGAACACCGGGGAGCTGTTTTTT.